This TCR beta chain was found in a study of cytomegalovirus exposure and HLA in healthy donors. This donor's file did not include a recorded CMV serostatus. PCR was performed using 60 Vbeta and 13 Jbeta primers. TCRdb's copy holds only in-frame clones and misses some; the assay was immunoSEQ multiplex PCR. The sample holds roughly 130,000 clones, about 80% seen once. Broader study findings: As was reported, the HLA-A and HLA-B alleles of most subjects were accurately predicted from TCR beta sequences. Later analysis demonstrated an association between a missense DCLRE1C variant and TCR beta V- and J-gene trimming.

CDR1 LGHNA and CDR2 YSLEER come from the germline V gene. With 4 bases removed from V and 3 bases from J, the gap between germline ends came to 17 bases. The CDR3 contains 16 residues. Remarks on this clone: The target antigen is unknown.

The gene calls are TRBV4-3 and TRBJ2-3; possible D gene TRBD1, 5 bases. Sequencing input: PBMCs. The sequence was collected from a human donor in good health. The CDR3 DNA reads as TGCGCCAGCAGCCCCCACCCAGGGTATGGTACAGATACGCAGTATTTT. It yields the protein CASSPHPGYGTDTQYF.